This TCR beta chain was sequenced in a study of early T cells in non-severe SARS-CoV-2 infection. Study context: Unsorted whole blood bulk RNA was sequenced, with unpaired chains. General study results and limits: Comparison of clonotypes with VDJdb favored anti-spike CD8 responses while missing private and CD4 specificities.

The CDR3 consists of 15 residues. V lost 0 bases, J lost 8 bases, and 18 bases lay in between. The germline V gene encodes CDR1 SGDLS and CDR2 YYNGEE. Of note for this clonotype: What it recognizes is unknown.

The TCR library protocol attached unique molecular identifiers to the individual cDNA molecules. TCRdb re-called the 5' RACE reads through MiXCR, storing one row per CDR3 protein. Here the sample spans around 58,000 distinct CDR3 sequences, roughly 13% being singletons. This TCR was sampled from an adult who was a healthcare worker with PCR-confirmed SARS-CoV-2 infection or an uninfected control (not recorded which). The rearrangement uses TRBV9 and TRBJ2-7; TRBD2 is a possible D gene (5 bases). Sequenced material: whole blood. The CDR3 region is CASSVGTELAYQQYF. The CDR3 coding sequence is TGTGCCAGCAGCGTAGGAACGGAATTAGCGTACCAGCAGTACTTC.